The clone carrying this T cell receptor (beta chain) has a handful of counts. Using immunoSEQ multiplex PCR, the repertoire was profiled, and TCRdb retains in-frame clones only, with some absent. The sample consists of some 760,000 clones, approximately 83% of them appearing once. The ends lost 0 bases at V and 1 base at J; junction bases unmatched: 7. The V gene's germline CDR1 is SGHRS and CDR2 YFSETQ. This CDR3 region has 17 residues. The data derive from a study of shared T cell receptors in the human thymus. The same specimen was also included in a second study, on human thymus T cells. As that study records: The thymus was resected at corrective cardiac surgery. What related research reported was that thymic repertoires overlapped highly among unrelated individuals.

The receptor comes from a girl under three years old with a congenital heart defect. The rearrangement uses TRBV5-1 and TRBJ2-7, with 10 bases identical to TRBD1. Source material: thymocytes. The CDR3 DNA is TGCGCCAGCAGCTTGGCCTGGGGGACAGGGGAATCCTACGAGCAGTACTTC. This translates into CASSLAWGTGESYEQYF. The full variable domain, rest sourced from reference TRBV5-1 and TRBJ2-7, is KAGVTQTPRYLIKTRGQQVTLSCSPISGHRSVSWYQQTPGQGLQFLFEYFSETQRNKGNFPGRFSGRQFSNSRSEMNVSTLELGDSALYLCASSLAWGTGESYEQYFGPGTRLTVT.